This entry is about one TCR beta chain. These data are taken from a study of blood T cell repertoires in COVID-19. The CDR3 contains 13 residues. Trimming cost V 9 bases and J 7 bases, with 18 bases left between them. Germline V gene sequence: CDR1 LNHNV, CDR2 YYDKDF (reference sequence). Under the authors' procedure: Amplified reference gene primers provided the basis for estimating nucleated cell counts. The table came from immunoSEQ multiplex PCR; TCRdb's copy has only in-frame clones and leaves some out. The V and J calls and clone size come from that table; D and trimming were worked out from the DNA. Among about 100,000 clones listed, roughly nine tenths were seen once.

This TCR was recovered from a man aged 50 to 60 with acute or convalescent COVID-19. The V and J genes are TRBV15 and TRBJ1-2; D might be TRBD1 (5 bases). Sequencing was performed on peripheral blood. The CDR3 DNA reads TGTGCCACAGGGAGGGGCGGACAAGGTGGCTACACCTTC. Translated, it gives CATGRGGQGGYTF.